This entry concerns a single T cell receptor (beta chain). Its target is not known. Germline V gene sequence: CDR1 MNHEY, CDR2 SVGAGI. The CDR3 is made up of 12 amino acids. This sample is part of a study of T cells expressing NK-cell markers. Study conclusions and caveats: The study found these clonotypes also leading the CD3+CD56-NKG2C+ fraction in a few donors.

Template switching by 5'RACE with UMIs generated the TCR beta cDNA. TCRdb re-called the 5' RACE reads and gives one entry per CDR3 protein, without DNA. The repertoire table contains about 150,000 distinct CDR3 sequences. The V call is TRBV6-5, the J call TRBJ2-7. The origin of this receptor is a woman aged 50 to 65 in good health. Sequenced: blood T cells: a sorted CD56 or NKG2C T cell subset, CD4+ or CD8+ T cells, or bulk PBMC T cells (not recorded which). CDR3 amino acids: CASGKGPYEQYF.